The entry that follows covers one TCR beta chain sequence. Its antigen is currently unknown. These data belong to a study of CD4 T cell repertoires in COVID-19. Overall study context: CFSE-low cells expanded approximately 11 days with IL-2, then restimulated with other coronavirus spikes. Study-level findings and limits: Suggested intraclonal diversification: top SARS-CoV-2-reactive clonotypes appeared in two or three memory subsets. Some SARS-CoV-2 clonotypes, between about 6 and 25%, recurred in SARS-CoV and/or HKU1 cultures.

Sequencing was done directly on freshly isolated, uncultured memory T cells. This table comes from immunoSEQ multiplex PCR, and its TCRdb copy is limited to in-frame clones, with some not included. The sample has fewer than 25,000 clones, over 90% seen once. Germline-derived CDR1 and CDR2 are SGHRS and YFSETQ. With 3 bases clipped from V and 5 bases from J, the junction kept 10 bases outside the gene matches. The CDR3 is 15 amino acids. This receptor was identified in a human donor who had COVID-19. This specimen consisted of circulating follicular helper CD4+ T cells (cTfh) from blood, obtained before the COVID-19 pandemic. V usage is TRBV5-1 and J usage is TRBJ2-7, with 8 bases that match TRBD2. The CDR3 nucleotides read TGCGCCAGCAGCTCCCGGTGGGAGCGGGGGAACGAGCAGTACTTC. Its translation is CASSSRWERGNEQYF.